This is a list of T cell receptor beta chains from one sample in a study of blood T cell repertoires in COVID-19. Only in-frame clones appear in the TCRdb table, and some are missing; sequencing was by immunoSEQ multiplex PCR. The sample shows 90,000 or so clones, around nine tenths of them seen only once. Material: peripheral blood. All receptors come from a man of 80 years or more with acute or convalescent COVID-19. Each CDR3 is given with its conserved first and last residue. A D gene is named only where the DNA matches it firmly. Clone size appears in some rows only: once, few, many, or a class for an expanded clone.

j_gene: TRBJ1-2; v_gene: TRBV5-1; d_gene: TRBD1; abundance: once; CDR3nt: TGCGCCAGCAATTCCGGGACAGGTGACTATGGCTACACCTTC; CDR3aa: CASNSGTGDYGYTF
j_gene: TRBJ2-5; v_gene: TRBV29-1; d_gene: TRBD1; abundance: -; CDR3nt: TGCAGCGTTTCGGGACAGGGAGAGACCCAGTACTTC; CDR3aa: CSVSGQGETQYF
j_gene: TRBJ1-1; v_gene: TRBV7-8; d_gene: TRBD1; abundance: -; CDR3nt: TGTGCCAGCAGCTGGGGACAGGGGCGCGGGGCCGGTGCTTTCTTT; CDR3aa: CASSWGQGRGAGAFF
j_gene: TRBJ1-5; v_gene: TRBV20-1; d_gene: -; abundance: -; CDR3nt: TGCAGTGCTAGTCCGGATCAGCCCCAGCATTTT; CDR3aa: CSASPDQPQHF
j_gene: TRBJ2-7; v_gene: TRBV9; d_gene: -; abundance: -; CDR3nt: TGTGCCAGCAGCTCCTCGACAGATTCCTACGAGCAGTACTTC; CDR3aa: CASSSSTDSYEQYF
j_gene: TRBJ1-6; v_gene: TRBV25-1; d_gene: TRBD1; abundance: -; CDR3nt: TGTGCCAGCAGTGACCAGGGACAGAAACATGGGGATTCACCCCTCCACTTT; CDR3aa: CASSDQGQKHGDSPLHF
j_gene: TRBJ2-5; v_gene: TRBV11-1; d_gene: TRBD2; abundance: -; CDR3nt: TGTGCCAGCAGCTTCCAGGGACTAGCGAGAGAGACCCAGTACTTC; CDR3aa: CASSFQGLARETQYF
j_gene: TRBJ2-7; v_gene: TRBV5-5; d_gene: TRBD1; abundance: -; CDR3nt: TGTGCCAGCAGCTTGGTGGGGACAGGTAGTTACGAGCAGTACTTC; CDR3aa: CASSLVGTGSYEQYF
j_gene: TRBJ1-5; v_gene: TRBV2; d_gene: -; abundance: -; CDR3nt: TGTGCCAGCAGTGAAGCGCTTGGTGGGAGGGGCAATCAGCCCCAGCATTTT; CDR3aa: CASSEALGGRGNQPQHF
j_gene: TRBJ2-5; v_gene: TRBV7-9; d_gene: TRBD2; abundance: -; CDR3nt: TGTGCCAGCAGTTCCCTAGAAGCGGGGGATCTAGAGACCCAGTACTTC; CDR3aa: CASSSLEAGDLETQYF